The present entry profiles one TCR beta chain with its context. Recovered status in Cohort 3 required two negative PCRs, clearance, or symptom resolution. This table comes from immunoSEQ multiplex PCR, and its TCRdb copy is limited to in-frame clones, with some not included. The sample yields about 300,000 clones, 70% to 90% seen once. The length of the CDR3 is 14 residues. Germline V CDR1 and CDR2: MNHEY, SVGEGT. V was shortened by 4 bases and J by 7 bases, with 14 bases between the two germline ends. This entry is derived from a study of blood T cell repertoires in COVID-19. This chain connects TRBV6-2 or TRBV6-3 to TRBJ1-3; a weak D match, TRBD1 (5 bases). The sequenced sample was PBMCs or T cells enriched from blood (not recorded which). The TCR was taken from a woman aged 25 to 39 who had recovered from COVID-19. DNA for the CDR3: TGTGCCAGCAGTTTGTCGCAGGGTGTGAACACCATATATTTT. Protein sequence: CASSLSQGVNTIYF.